This T cell receptor beta chain was sequenced for a study of molecular identifiers for immune sequencing clone quantification. Bulk libraries came from a prior protocol with listed TCR primers. TCRdb processed the PCR reads anew with MiXCR; each CDR3 protein has one entry. The profile shows about 330,000 distinct CDR3 sequences, roughly 23% of them singletons. The TCR originated in a human donor in good health. Some libraries in this study had Jurkat cell RNA spiked in. Sequencing was done on a sample of naive CD8+ T cells from blood, with Jurkat cell RNA spiked in. Subset indicated: FACS-sorted CD8+CD4-CCR7+CD45RA+ naive T cells.

For the CDR3, the DNA is TGTGCCAGCACTTATCCCGGGGCAGGGGGTACCTACGAGCAGTACTTC. Translating it yields CASTYPGAGGTYEQYF. The rearrangement joins TRBV6-5 to TRBJ2-7; 7 nucleotides line up with TRBD1. V shed 7 bases, J shed 2 bases, and the junction held 14 bases outside the gene matches. This CDR3 is built from 16 residues. The germline V gene encodes CDR1 MNHEY and CDR2 SVGAGI.